Each of the 14 T cell receptor beta chains below was sequenced from the same sample in a study of long-term antiretroviral therapy in people with HIV. The assay, immunoSEQ v3.0, was run at survey level. TCRdb's table, derived via immunoSEQ multiplex PCR, lists solely in-frame clones and lacks some. The sample lists more than 25,000 clones, approximately 90% occurring once. Sample: unsorted PBMCs, taken 1.8 years after starting antiretroviral therapy. Every receptor here comes from a woman younger than 30 with HIV.

This chain joins TRBV18 and TRBJ2-1; 7 nucleotides agree with TRBD1. The V segment lost 0 bases and the J segment 5 bases; nucleotides outside the gene matches: 4. The CDR3 spans 15 residues. Germline CDR1 and CDR2: KGHSH and LQKENI. CDR3: CASSPPTGQDNEQFF. CDR3 in DNA: TGTGCCAGCTCACCACCGACAGGACAGGACAATGAGCAGTTCTTC.

This clone turned up a few times. This chain joins TRBV2 and TRBJ1-5, with D unresolved. V gave up 9 bases and J gave up 6 bases, with 15 bases separating them. This CDR3 region has 13 residues. Germline CDR1 SNHLY, CDR2 FYNNEI. The CDR3 reads CASDQVPAQPQHF. In nucleotides, the CDR3 is TGTGCCAGTGATCAGGTCCCGGCTCAGCCCCAGCATTTT.

Note on this clone: Other DNA sequences of this sample code for an identical CDR3. This chain links TRBV4-1 with TRBJ2-5; D is uncertain. Trimming left V 6 bases short and J 0 bases short, with 29 bases between. There are 20 residues in the CDR3. The germline gives CDR1 MGHRA, CDR2 YSYEKL. The CDR3 DNA sequence: TGCGCCAGCAGTCAGGACGAGGTCGAACGCTATAGAGCGTACCAAGAGACCCAGTACTTC. It yields the protein CASSQDEVERYRAYQETQYF.

The chain is built from TRBV25-1 and TRBJ1-1; 7 bases line up with TRBD1. Germline V gene data show CDR1 as MGHDK and CDR2 as SYGVNS. The J segment lost 3 bases and the V segment lost 7 bases, leaving 8 bases of the junction unmatched. CDR3 size: 14 residues. CDR3 region: CASTTGQLDTEAFF. The CDR3 DNA follows: TGTGCCAGCACCACGGGACAGCTGGACACTGAAGCTTTCTTT.

The chain joins TRBV9 to TRBJ2-7, with TRBD1 matching 9 bases. V lost 4 bases to trimming and J lost 6 bases; unmatched junction nucleotides: 8. Per the germline V gene, CDR1 is SGDLS and CDR2 is YYNGEE. The length of the CDR3 is 14 residues. The CDR3 DNA sequence: TGTGCCAGCAGCTCGGGACAGGGTCCGTTCGAGCAGTACTTC. Its translation is CASSSGQGPFEQYF.

This chain uses TRBV28 with TRBJ1-4; TRBD1 is a possible D gene (5 bases). Germline assignment: CDR1 MDHEN and CDR2 SYDVKM. This CDR3 comprises 16 residues. V shed 4 bases and J shed 6 bases, with 18 bases lying between them. The CDR3 sequence is CASSYRRDSVDEKLFF. The CDR3 nucleotides are TGTGCCAGCAGTTATCGGCGGGACTCCGTGGATGAAAAACTGTTTTTT.

V gene TRBV6-6 combines with J gene TRBJ1-1; no clear D gene. With 0 bases removed from V and 8 bases from J, the gap between germline ends came to 7 bases. The germline gives CDR1 MNHNY, CDR2 SVGAGI (reference sequence). The CDR3 has 12 residues. The CDR3 protein is CASSYSRWEAFF. Here the CDR3 DNA reads TGTGCCAGCAGTTACTCGCGGTGGGAAGCTTTCTTT.

The genes are TRBV27 and TRBJ2-7, with D perhaps assigned TRBD1 or TRBD2 (5 bases each). This CDR3 spans 17 amino acids. Trimming took off 2 bases at V and 4 bases at J, with 21 bases between the two ends. Per the germline V gene, CDR1 is MNHEY and CDR2 is SMNVEV (reference sequence). The DNA of the CDR3 is TGTGCCAGCAGTTTACTCTTTAGCCGGGACCCGGGGTACGAGCAGTACTTC. This encodes CASSLLFSRDPGYEQYF.

The rearrangement joins TRBV27 to TRBJ1-2; maybe TRBD1 (5 bases). The germline gives CDR1 MNHEY, CDR2 SMNVEV (reference sequence). The CDR3 length is 13 residues. Trimming shortened V by 3 bases and J by 6 bases, and 11 bases separated the two germline ends. The CDR3 nucleotides are TGTGCCAGCAGTTTTTGGGGGGTGGATGGCTACACCTTC. It is translated as CASSFWGVDGYTF.

This chain uses TRBV29-1 with TRBJ2-7; D gene uncertain. The CDR3 loop spans 13 amino acids. V dropped 5 bases and J dropped 2 bases, with 13 bases sitting between them. Germline V gives CDR1 SQVTM, CDR2 ANQGSEA. CDR3 nucleotides: TGCAGCGTTTTAGGGTCCACTCCCTACGAGCAGTACTTC. Translating gives CSVLGSTPYEQYF.

This chain connects TRBV6-5 to TRBJ2-1; possible D gene TRBD1, 5 bases. Germline V CDR1 and CDR2: MNHEY, SVGAGI. The CDR3 is made up of 16 amino acids. Trimming stripped 0 bases from V and 0 bases from J, with 9 bases between. The CDR3 DNA reads TGTGCCAGCAGTTACTCGGGGCGGACCTCCTACAATGAGCAGTTCTTC. Amino acid sequence: CASSYSGRTSYNEQFF.

This chain links TRBV21-1 with TRBJ2-5; the table's D call, TRBD2, has no DNA check behind it. TRBV21-1 is a pseudogene locus. CDR3 length: 10 amino acids. The CDR3 sequence is CASSLLTQYF. For the CDR3, the DNA is TGTGCCAGCAGTCTCCTGACCCAGTACTTC.

This chain connects TRBV5-6 to TRBJ2-7; D uncertain. V was trimmed by 3 bases and J by 3 bases, leaving 10 bases between them. This CDR3 is 13 amino acids long. CDR1 is SGHDT and CDR2 is YYEEEE in the germline V gene. The CDR3 sequence is CASSSPSNYEQYF. The CDR3 DNA is TGTGCCAGCAGCTCTCCCTCAAACTACGAGCAGTACTTC.

V usage is TRBV4-1 and J usage is TRBJ2-1, with TRBD2 matching over 10 bases. The V gene's germline CDR1 is MGHRA and CDR2 YSYEKL. V lost 0 bases, J lost 4 bases, and 3 bases stayed unmatched. CDR3 length equals 16 residues. This CDR3 reads CASSQDLAGVYNEQFF. As DNA, the CDR3 is TGCGCCAGCAGCCAAGATCTAGCGGGGGTTTACAATGAGCAGTTCTTC.